These 30 T cell receptor beta chains were sequenced from one sample in a study of cytomegalovirus exposure and HLA in healthy donors. In the PCR, 60 Vbeta and 13 Jbeta primers were used. TCRdb's table, derived via immunoSEQ multiplex PCR, lists solely in-frame clones and lacks some. Of 95,000 to 150,000 clones listed, more than 70% are singletons. The specimen was PBMCs. All receptors derive from a man in his thirties or forties in good health and CMV-seronegative.

V is TRBV7-2 and J is TRBJ1-1, with D tentatively TRBD1 (6 bases). Germline V gene lookup returns CDR1 SGHTA and CDR2 FQGNSA. CDR3 length equals 14 residues. Trimming pared 1 base from V and 5 bases from J, leaving 11 bases between. The CDR3 nucleotides read TGTGCCAGCAGCTTAGGGGGGCGAGGAACTGAAGCTTTCTTT. This sequence encodes CASSLGGRGTEAFF.

This clone has just one count. The chain couples TRBV28 to TRBJ1-4, with a weak D call TRBD1 (5 bases). The CDR3 sequence is 15 residues long. The V end lost 6 bases, the J end lost 0 bases, and 11 bases lay between the germline ends. Germline V gives CDR1 MDHEN, CDR2 SYDVKM. CDR3 region: CASSPTGATNEKLFF. The CDR3 nucleotides are TGTGCCAGCAGCCCCACAGGAGCAACTAATGAAAAACTGTTTTTT.

The rearrangement links TRBV6-1 to TRBJ1-4; no definite D call. CDR3 length: 14 amino acids. Trimming shortened V by 6 bases and J by 6 bases, and 14 bases separated the two germline ends. From germline, CDR1 is MNHNS and CDR2 SASEGT. DNA for the CDR3: TGTGCCAGCAGCTTGGAGACGGCGGATGAAAAACTGTTTTTT. Encoded protein: CASSLETADEKLFF.

This clone was picked up many times. The chain is built from TRBV19 and TRBJ1-5, with 8 positions matching TRBD1. The CDR3 has 18 amino acids. Looked up from germline, CDR1 is LNHDA and CDR2 is SQIVND (reference sequence). Trimming took 7 bases from V and 1 from J; bases not matched to a gene: 15. In nucleotides, the CDR3 is TGTGCCAGTATCCCTAGGGCAGGGGGCTTAGGGAGCAATCAGCCCCAGCATTTT. Protein sequence: CASIPRAGGLGSNQPQHF.

This clone has only one observation. This chain connects TRBV7-2 to TRBJ2-5; D call uncertain. The J call may be in error: the DNA end matches TRBJ2-7 better. Germline CDR1 SGHTA, CDR2 FQGNSA. The CDR3 consists of 14 residues. CDR3 loop: CASSLRSGDYEQYF. CDR3 nucleotides: TGTGCCAGCAGCTTAAGGTCCGGAGACTACGAGCAGTACTTC.

This clone was observed once. The rearrangement links TRBV27 to TRBJ1-1; perhaps TRBD1 as D (6 bases). The length of the CDR3 is 15 residues. Germline V CDR1 and CDR2: MNHEY, SMNVEV (reference sequence). Trimming pared 2 bases from V and 0 bases from J, leaving 10 bases between. In DNA, the CDR3 is TGTGCCAGCAGTTTAACCGGGACACTGAACACTGAAGCTTTCTTT. It translates to CASSLTGTLNTEAFF.

The DNA for the CDR3 is TGCGCCAGCAGTCAATCATGGGACAGCGAGTACGAGCAGTACTTC. Translation gives CASSQSWDSEYEQYF. The chain uses TRBV23-1 and TRBJ2-7; 7 nucleotides line up with TRBD1. TRBV23-1 is known as an ORF, though its function is uncertain. Germline trimming cut 0 bases from V and 4 bases from J; bases unmatched to any gene: 6. This CDR3 spans 15 amino acids.

This chain connects TRBV9 to TRBJ1-1; 7 bases map to TRBD1. The CDR3 sequence is 13 residues long. Trimming removed 0 bases from V and 5 bases from J; junction bases left unmatched: 1. The germline gives CDR1 SGDLS, CDR2 YYNGEE. The CDR3 here is CASSVDRGTEAFF. The CDR3 DNA sequence: TGTGCCAGCAGCGTAGACAGGGGTACTGAAGCTTTCTTT.

V gene TRBV29-1 combines with J gene TRBJ1-2; TRBD1 is a possible D gene (6 bases). Deletions cut 4 bases from V and 7 bases from J, with 16 bases between. Germline V CDR1 and CDR2: SQVTM, ANQGSEA. This CDR3 contains 13 residues. CDR3 sequence reads: CSVGFQGRSGYTF. CDR3 in DNA: TGCAGCGTTGGATTTCAGGGGAGAAGTGGCTACACCTTC.

The chain employs TRBV4-3 and TRBJ2-2; perhaps TRBD2 as D (6 bases). V was clipped by 7 bases and J by 5 bases, with 23 bases between them. Germline V gives CDR1 LGHNA, CDR2 YSLEER. There are 17 residues in the CDR3. CDR3 sequence reads: CASTPDYSSGFTGELFF. The CDR3 nucleotides are TGCGCCAGCACCCCTGATTATAGTAGCGGTTTTACCGGGGAGCTGTTTTTT.

The J gene is TRBJ1-1, the V gene TRBV19; D unclear. Germline V gives CDR1 LNHDA, CDR2 SQIVND (reference sequence). The germline V and J ends were trimmed by 6 bases and 2 bases, with 16 bases remaining between them. The CDR3 has 15 amino acids. CDR3 amino acids: CASRFGVGSNTEAFF. The CDR3 DNA sequence: TGTGCCAGTAGATTCGGTGTAGGGAGTAACACTGAAGCTTTCTTT.

This chain links TRBV6-5 with TRBJ2-5, with 12 bases aligning to TRBD2. Trimming removed 10 bases from V and 5 bases from J; junction bases left unmatched: 11. The length of the CDR3 is 15 residues. Germline V lookup: CDR1 MNHEY, CDR2 SVGAGI. The CDR3, as DNA: TGTGCCACCAGGCCCGGACTAGCGGGACGGGAGACCCAGTACTTC. Its protein is CATRPGLAGRETQYF.

A note on this clone: A junction boundary mismatches the germline segment, possibly from a read error. The chain couples TRBV7-7 to TRBJ2-5; tentatively, D is TRBD2 (6 bases). The CDR3 is 14 amino acids. Germline loops: CDR1 SSHAT, CDR2 FNYEAQ (reference sequence). Here the CDR3 DNA reads TGTGCTAGCAGCCTCCTCACTAGCAAAGAGACCCAGTACTTC. It specifies CASSLLTSKETQYF.

V is TRBV7-9 and J is TRBJ1-2, with 8 bases that match TRBD1. The CDR3 loop spans 15 amino acids. Germline CDR1 reads SEHNR; CDR2 reads FQNEAQ (reference sequence). After removal of 1 base from V and 0 bases from J, the junction contained 1 base not matched to a gene. This CDR3 reads CASSLGTGSNYGYTF. In DNA form, the CDR3 reads TGTGCCAGCAGCTTAGGGACAGGGTCTAACTATGGCTACACCTTC.

The rearrangement joins TRBV9 to TRBJ1-3; perhaps TRBD1 as D (6 bases). V was pared by 1 base and J by 0 bases, with 11 bases between. The CDR3 has 16 residues. Germline V gene sequence: CDR1 SGDLS, CDR2 YYNGEE. For the CDR3, the DNA is TGTGCCAGCAGCGTACAGGGGTCAGGCTCTGGAAACACCATATATTTT. Encoded protein: CASSVQGSGSGNTIYF.

The chain employs TRBV11-3 and TRBJ2-5; the D gene is possibly TRBD2 (7 bases). CDR1 SGHNT and CDR2 YENEEA come from the germline V gene. CDR3 size: 14 residues. With 5 bases removed from V and 1 base from J, the gap between germline ends came to 11 bases. CDR3 coding DNA: TGTGCCAGCAGCAATGGGGGGGCCCAAGAGACCCAGTACTTC. Translated: CASSNGGAQETQYF.

The chain uses TRBV25-1 and TRBJ2-4; TRBD1 matches 11 bases. Germline V gives CDR1 MGHDK, CDR2 SYGVNS. The V gene end was trimmed by 4 bases and the J gene end by 2 bases; junction bases not matched to a gene: 4. The CDR3 sequence is 16 residues long. DNA of the CDR3: TGTGCCAGCAGTGCGGGGACAGGGGGAACCAAAAACATTCAGTACTTC. Residues: CASSAGTGGTKNIQYF.

The rearrangement joins TRBV2 to TRBJ1-6; 8 positions agree with TRBD1. This CDR3 has 13 amino acids. V trimming: 9 bases; J trimming: 4 bases; junction bases outside the gene matches: 2. Per germline, CDR1 SNHLY and CDR2 FYNNEI. CDR3 region: CASGQGYNSPLHF. The CDR3 DNA is TGTGCCAGTGGACAGGGTTATAATTCACCCCTCCACTTT.

This clone appeared once. A junction boundary mismatches the germline segment, possibly from a read error. The sample has other DNA sequences that encode this CDR3 too. This chain connects TRBV4-3 to TRBJ1-1, with a possible D match to TRBD1 (5 bases). Per the germline V gene, CDR1 is LGHNA and CDR2 is YSLEER. This CDR3 has 14 residues. The CDR3 protein is CASSQDGRGTEAFF. The CDR3 DNA reads as TGCGCCAGCAGCCAGGATGGGAGGGGCACTGAAGCCTTCTTT.

This clone was detected once. The gene calls are TRBV7-2 and TRBJ2-1; 11 bases fit TRBD2. There are 15 residues in the CDR3. The ends lost 4 bases at V and 7 bases at J; junction bases unmatched: 6. Looked up from germline, CDR1 is SGHTA and CDR2 is FQGNSA. The CDR3 spells CASSSLAGGPNEQFF. CDR3 nucleotides: TGTGCCAGCAGCTCGTTAGCGGGGGGGCCGAATGAGCAGTTCTTC.

This clone came up a few times. The chain combines TRBV7-2 with TRBJ2-7, with 8 bases lining up with TRBD1. This CDR3 region has 14 residues. Losses at the gene ends were 2 bases for V and 2 bases for J; bases not matched to a gene: 2. Germline V gives CDR1 SGHTA, CDR2 FQGNSA. CDR3 in DNA: TGTGCCAGCAGCTTAATACAGGGGGCCTACGAGCAGTACTTC. Its protein product is CASSLIQGAYEQYF. Supplemented by reference TRBV7-2 and TRBJ2-7, the full variable domain reads GAGVSQSPSNKVTEKGKDVELRCDPISGHTALYWYRQSLGQGLEFLIYFQGNSAPDKSGLPSDRFSAERTGGSVSTLTIQRTQQEDSAVYLCASSLIQGAYEQYFGPGTRLTVT.

The V call is TRBV4-3, the J call TRBJ1-5; 7 bases align to TRBD1. The CDR3 sequence is 18 residues long. The germline V gene encodes CDR1 LGHNA and CDR2 YSLEER. V gave up 0 bases and J gave up 0 bases; unmatched junction bases: 8. The CDR3 DNA is TGCGCCAGCAGCCAAGATTTAGGGACAGCATATAGCAATCAGCCCCAGCATTTT. As protein: CASSQDLGTAYSNQPQHF.

The V gene is TRBV10-3, the J gene TRBJ2-6, with D possibly TRBD1 on 6 matching bases. Germline CDR1 ENHRY, CDR2 SYGVKD. This CDR3 has 18 amino acids. V gave up 7 bases and J gave up 0 bases, with 19 bases separating them. CDR3 loop: CAITDLQGGRSGANVLTF. CDR3 in DNA: TGTGCCATCACTGACCTACAGGGTGGGCGCTCTGGGGCCAACGTCCTGACTTTC.

The rearrangement joins TRBV6-5 to TRBJ1-4; D is unclear. Trimming pared 5 bases from V and 0 bases from J, leaving 10 bases between. The length of the CDR3 is 15 residues. Germline CDR1 and CDR2: MNHEY and SVGAGI. CDR3 region: CASSPGGATNEKLFF. The DNA for the CDR3 is TGTGCCAGCAGTCCCGGCGGTGCAACTAATGAAAAACTGTTTTTT.

The genes are TRBV28 and TRBJ1-2, with D hard to call. There are 16 residues in the CDR3. Deletions cut 5 bases from V and 2 bases from J, with 18 bases between. Germline-derived CDR1 and CDR2 are MDHEN and SYDVKM. The CDR3 DNA reads as TGTGCCAGCAGTAACCCTGGTTATGGGGAGAACTATGGCTACACCTTC. This sequence encodes CASSNPGYGENYGYTF.

The chain combines TRBV28 with TRBJ1-6; 8 nucleotides match TRBD1. The CDR3 contains 13 residues. After removal of 6 bases from V and 13 bases from J, the junction contained 8 bases not matched to a gene. Germline V gene lookup returns CDR1 MDHEN and CDR2 SYDVKM. This CDR3 reads CASRTRGRGPLHF. The CDR3 nucleotides read TGTGCCAGCAGGACCAGGGGGCGCGGTCCCCTCCACTTT.

CDR3 loop: CAISESWGRVDTQYF. CDR3 sequence (DNA): TGTGCCATCAGTGAGTCGTGGGGGCGAGTGGATACGCAGTATTTT. The V call is TRBV10-3, the J call TRBJ2-3; D may be TRBD1 (6 bases). In germline, CDR1 is ENHRY, CDR2 SYGVKD. The CDR3 is 15 amino acids. V was pared by 0 bases and J by 6 bases, with 13 bases between.

Concerning this clone: No conserved phenylalanine or tryptophan is present at the end of the CDR3, so a read error is the likely explanation. The rearrangement uses TRBV11-3 and TRBJ2-7; 7 nucleotides match TRBD2. This CDR3 is built from 13 residues. Germline CDR1 reads SGHNT; CDR2 reads YENEEA. Trimming removed 4 bases from V and 1 base from J; junction bases left unmatched: 1. The CDR3 DNA sequence: TGTGCCAGCAGCTCAGCGGGGTCCTACGAGCAGTACCTC. Protein product: CASSSAGSYEQYL.

The J gene is TRBJ1-5, the V gene TRBV4-1, with D unresolved. CDR3 size: 14 residues. In germline, CDR1 is MGHRA, CDR2 YSYEKL. The V end was cut by 1 base, the J end by 2 bases, with 6 bases between. CDR3 coding DNA: TGCGCCAGCAGCCAAGTTCTTGGCAATCAGCCCCAGCATTTT. Translation: CASSQVLGNQPQHF.

This clone showed up just a few times. The chain combines TRBV7-9 with TRBJ1-1; 9 positions match TRBD1. The V and J ends lost 0 bases and 1 base, in that order; junction bases with no gene match: 3. Per the germline V gene, CDR1 is SEHNR and CDR2 is FQNEAQ (reference sequence). CDR3 length equals 16 residues. The CDR3 DNA is TGTGCCAGCAGCTTAGCGCAGGGACAGGGGAACACTGAAGCTTTCTTT. Amino acids: CASSLAQGQGNTEAFF.